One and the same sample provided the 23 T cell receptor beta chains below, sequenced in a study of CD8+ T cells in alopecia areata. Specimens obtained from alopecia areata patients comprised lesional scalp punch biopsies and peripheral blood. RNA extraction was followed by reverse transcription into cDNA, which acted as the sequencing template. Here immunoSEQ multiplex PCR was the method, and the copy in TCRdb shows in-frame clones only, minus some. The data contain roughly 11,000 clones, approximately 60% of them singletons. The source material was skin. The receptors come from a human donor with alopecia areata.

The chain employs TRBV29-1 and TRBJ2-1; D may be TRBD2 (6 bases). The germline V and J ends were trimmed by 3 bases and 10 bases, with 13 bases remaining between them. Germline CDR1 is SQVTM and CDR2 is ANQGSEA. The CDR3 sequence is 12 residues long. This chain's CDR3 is CSVDGAGREQFF. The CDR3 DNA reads TGCAGCGTTGATGGGGCGGGGCGGGAGCAGTTCTTC.

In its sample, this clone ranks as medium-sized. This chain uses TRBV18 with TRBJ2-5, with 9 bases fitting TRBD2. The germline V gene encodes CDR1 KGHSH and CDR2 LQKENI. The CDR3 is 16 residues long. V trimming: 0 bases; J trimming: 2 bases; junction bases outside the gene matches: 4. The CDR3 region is CASSPPGTSWQETQYF. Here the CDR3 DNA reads TGTGCCAGCTCACCACCTGGGACTAGCTGGCAAGAGACCCAGTACTTC.

CDR3 in amino acids: CASSLWGDYGYTF. The CDR3 DNA is TGTGCCAGCAGTTTATGGGGGGACTATGGCTACACCTTC. This chain joins TRBV27 and TRBJ1-2, with D perhaps matching TRBD1 (5 bases). The CDR3 has 13 amino acids. CDR1 and CDR2 from the germline V gene are MNHEY and SMNVEV (reference sequence). Deletions cut 1 base from V and 3 bases from J, with 6 bases between.

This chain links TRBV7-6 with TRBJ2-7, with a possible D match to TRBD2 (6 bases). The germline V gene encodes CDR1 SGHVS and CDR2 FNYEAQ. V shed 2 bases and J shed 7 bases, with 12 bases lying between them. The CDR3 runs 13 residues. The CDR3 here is CASSLKAGREQYF. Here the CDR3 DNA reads TGTGCCAGCAGCTTAAAGGCAGGGAGGGAGCAGTACTTC.

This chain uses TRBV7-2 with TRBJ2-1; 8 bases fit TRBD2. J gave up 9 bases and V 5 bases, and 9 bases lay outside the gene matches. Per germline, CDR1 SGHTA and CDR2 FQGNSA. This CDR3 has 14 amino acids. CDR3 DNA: TGTGCCAGCAGCCCTCAGGGGCGGGGGGTTGAGCAGTTCTTC. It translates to CASSPQGRGVEQFF.

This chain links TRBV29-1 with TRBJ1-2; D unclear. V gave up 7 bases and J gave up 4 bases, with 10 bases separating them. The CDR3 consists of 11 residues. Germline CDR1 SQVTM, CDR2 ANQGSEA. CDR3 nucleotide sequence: TGCAGCGCTTTTAGCTCCTATGGCTACACCTTC. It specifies CSAFSSYGYTF.

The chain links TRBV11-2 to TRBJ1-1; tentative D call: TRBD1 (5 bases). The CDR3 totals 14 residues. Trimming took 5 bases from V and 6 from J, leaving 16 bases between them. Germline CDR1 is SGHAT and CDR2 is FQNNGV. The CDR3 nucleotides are TGTGCCAGCAGCAGACCCGGGGGATCGGCTGAAGCTTTCTTT. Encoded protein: CASSRPGGSAEAFF.

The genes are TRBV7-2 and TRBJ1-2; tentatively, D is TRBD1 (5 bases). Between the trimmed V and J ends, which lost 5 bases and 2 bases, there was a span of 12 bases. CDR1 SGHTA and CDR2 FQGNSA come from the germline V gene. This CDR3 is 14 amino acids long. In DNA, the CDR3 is TGTGCCAGCAGCACCGGGCGGGGGAACTATGGCTACACCTTC. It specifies CASSTGRGNYGYTF.

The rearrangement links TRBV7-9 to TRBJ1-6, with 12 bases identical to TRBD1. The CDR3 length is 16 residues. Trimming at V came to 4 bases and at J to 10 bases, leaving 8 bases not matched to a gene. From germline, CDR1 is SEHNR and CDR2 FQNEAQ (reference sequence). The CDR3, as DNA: TGTGCCAGCAGCTCAGGAAGGGACAGGGGGCACTCACCCCTCCACTTT. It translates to CASSSGRDRGHSPLHF.

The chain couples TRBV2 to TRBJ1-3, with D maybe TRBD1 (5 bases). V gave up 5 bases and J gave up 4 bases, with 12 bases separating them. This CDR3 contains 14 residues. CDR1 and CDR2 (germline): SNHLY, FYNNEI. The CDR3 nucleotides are TGTGCCAGCAGTTCGGCAGGGCTCGGAAACACCATATATTTT. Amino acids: CASSSAGLGNTIYF.

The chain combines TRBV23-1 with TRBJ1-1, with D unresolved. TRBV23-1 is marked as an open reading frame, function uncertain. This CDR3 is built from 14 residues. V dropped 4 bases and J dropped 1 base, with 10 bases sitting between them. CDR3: CASSRLYRNTEAFF. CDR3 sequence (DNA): TGCGCCAGCAGTCGCCTTTACCGGAACACTGAAGCTTTCTTT.

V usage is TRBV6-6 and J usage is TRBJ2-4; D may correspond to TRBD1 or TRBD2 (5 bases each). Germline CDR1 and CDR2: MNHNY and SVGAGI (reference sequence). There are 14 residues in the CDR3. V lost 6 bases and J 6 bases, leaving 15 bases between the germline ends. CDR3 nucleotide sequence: TGTGCCAGCAGGACTTTCAGGGACGGAAACATTCAGTACTTC. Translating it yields CASRTFRDGNIQYF.

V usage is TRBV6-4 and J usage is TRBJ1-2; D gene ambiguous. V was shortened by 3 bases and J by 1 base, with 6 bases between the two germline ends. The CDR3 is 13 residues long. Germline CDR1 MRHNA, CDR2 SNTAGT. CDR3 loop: CASSEGSNYGYTF. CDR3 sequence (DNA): TGTGCCAGCAGTGAGGGCAGTAACTATGGCTACACCTTC.

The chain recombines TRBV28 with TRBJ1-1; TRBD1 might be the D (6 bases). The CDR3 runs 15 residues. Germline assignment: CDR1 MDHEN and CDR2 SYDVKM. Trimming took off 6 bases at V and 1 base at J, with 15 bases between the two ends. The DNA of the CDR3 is TGTGCCAGCAGCCGCAGGGGAATCGCGAACACTGAAGCTTTCTTT. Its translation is CASSRRGIANTEAFF.

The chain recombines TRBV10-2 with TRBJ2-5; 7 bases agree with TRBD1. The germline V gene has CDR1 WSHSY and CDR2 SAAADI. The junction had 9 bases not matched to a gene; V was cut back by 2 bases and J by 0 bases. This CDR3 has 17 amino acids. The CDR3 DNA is TGCGCCAGCAGTGAGCACGGACAGGCAGAGTACCAAGAGACCCAGTACTTC. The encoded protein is CASSEHGQAEYQETQYF.

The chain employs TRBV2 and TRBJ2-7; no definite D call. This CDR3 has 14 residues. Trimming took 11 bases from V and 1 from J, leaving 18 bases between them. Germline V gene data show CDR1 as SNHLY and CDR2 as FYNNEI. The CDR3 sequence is CASSVETESYEQYF. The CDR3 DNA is TGTGCCTCCTCGGTCGAGACGGAGTCCTACGAGCAGTACTTC.

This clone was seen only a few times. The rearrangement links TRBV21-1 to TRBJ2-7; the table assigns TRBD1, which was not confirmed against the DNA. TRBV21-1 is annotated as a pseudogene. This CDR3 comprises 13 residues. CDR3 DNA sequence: TGTGCCTGCTCTCCTCAGGGGGTGGGCGAGCAGTACTTC. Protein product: CACSPQGVGEQYF.

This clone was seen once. DNA for the CDR3: TGTGCCAGCTCACTCCCCCCGGGACAGGGGTACGTGGGCGCTGAAGCTTTCTTT. This gives the protein CASSLPPGQGYVGAEAFF. This chain joins TRBV18 and TRBJ1-1, with TRBD1 identical over 10 bases. The length of the CDR3 is 18 residues. The J segment lost 6 bases and the V segment lost 4 bases, leaving 17 bases of the junction unmatched. Germline-derived CDR1 and CDR2 are KGHSH and LQKENI.

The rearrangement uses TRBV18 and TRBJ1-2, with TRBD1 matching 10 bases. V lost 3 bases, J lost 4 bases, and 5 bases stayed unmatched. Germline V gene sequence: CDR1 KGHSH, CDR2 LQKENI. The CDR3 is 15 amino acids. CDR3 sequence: CASSPSGQGIYGYTF. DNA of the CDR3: TGTGCCAGCTCACCTTCGGGACAGGGGATCTATGGCTACACCTTC.

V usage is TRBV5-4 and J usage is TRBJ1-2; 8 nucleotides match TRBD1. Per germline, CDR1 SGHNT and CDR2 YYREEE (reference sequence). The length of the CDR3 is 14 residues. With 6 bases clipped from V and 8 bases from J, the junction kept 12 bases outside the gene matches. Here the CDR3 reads CASTLGQESDGYTF. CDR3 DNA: TGTGCCAGCACCCTGGGACAGGAGTCAGACGGCTACACCTTC.

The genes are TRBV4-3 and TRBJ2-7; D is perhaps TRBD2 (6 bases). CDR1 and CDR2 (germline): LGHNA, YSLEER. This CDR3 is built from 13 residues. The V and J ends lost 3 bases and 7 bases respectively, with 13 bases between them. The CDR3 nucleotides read TGCGCCAGCAGCCACCCCGCCGGAGGGGAGCAGTACTTC. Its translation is CASSHPAGGEQYF.

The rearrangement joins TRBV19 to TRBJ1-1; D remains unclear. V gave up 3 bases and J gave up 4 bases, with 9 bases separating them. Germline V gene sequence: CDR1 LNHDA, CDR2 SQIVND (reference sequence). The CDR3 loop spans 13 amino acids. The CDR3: CASSIEYGTEAFF. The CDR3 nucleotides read TGTGCCAGTAGTATTGAGTATGGCACTGAAGCTTTCTTT.

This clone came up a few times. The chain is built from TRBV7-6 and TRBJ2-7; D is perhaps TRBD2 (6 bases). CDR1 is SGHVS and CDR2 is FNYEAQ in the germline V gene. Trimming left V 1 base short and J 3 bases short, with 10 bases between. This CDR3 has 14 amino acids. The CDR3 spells CASSLGQGGYEQYF. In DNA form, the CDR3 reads TGTGCCAGCAGCTTAGGGCAGGGAGGCTACGAGCAGTACTTC.